Sequencing of this T cell receptor (beta chain) was carried out in a study of T cell responses to AZD1222 COVID-19 vaccine. TCRdb's table, derived via immunoSEQ multiplex PCR, lists solely in-frame clones and lacks some. The sample carries about 140,000 clones, around 91% recorded once. This clonotype was sampled from an adult in good health. Sequenced material: peripheral blood, taken on day 0 of AZD1222 vaccination.

Here the CDR3 reads CASSFYGRGSDTQYF. CDR3 nucleotide sequence: TGTGCCAGCAGTTTCTACGGGCGAGGGTCAGATACGCAGTATTTT. The chain couples TRBV27 to TRBJ2-3; D perhaps matches TRBD2 (5 bases). V shed 3 bases and J shed 4 bases, with 14 bases lying between them. The V gene's germline CDR1 is MNHEY and CDR2 SMNVEV (reference sequence). The CDR3 has 15 residues.